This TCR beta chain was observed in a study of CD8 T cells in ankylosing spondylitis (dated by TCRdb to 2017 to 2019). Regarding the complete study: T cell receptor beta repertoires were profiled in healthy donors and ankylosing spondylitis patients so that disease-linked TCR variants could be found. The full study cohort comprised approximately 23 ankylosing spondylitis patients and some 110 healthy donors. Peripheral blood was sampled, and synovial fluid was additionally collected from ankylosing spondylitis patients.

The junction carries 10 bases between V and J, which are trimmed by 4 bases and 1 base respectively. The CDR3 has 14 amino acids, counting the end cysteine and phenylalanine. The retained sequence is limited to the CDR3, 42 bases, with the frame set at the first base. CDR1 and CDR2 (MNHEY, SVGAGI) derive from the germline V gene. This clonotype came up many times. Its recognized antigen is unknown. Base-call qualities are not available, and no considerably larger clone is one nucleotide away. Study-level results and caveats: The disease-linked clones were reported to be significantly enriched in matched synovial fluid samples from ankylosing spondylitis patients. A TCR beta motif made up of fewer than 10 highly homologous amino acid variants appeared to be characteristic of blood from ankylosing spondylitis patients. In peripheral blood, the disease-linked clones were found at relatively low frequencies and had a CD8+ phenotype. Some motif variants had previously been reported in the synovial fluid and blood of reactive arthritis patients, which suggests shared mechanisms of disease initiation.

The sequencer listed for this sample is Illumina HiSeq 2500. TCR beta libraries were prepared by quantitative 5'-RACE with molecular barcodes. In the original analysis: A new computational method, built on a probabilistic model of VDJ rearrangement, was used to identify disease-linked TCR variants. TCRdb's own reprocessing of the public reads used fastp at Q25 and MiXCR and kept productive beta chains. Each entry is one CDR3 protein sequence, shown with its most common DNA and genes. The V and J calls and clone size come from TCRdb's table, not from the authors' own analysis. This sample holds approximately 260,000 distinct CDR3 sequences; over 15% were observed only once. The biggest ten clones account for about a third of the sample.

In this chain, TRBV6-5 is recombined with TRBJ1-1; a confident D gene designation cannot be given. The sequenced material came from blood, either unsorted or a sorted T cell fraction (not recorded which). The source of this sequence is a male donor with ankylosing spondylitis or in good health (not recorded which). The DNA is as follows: TGTGCCAGCAGTTCCGGCAGCAGGAACACTGAAGCTTTCTTT. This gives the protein CASSSGSRNTEAFF.